Below, 25 T cell receptor beta chains from the same sample are listed, as sequenced in a study of shared clonotypes between healthy human individuals. Assay: immunoSEQ multiplex PCR; the TCRdb copy retains only in-frame clones and omits some. The profile covers approximately 2,200,000 clones, with 93% appearing a single time and around 1.7% taken by the ten largest. CD45RO negativity and positive selection for CCR7 defined naive CD8 cells, a population that excluded terminally differentiated effector memory CD45RA+ cells. Sequencing was performed on naive CD8+ T cells from PBMCs. All receptors derive from a man in his late teens or twenties in good health. Some clones in this sample may be carry-over from other donors' samples.

V usage is TRBV4-1 and J usage is TRBJ1-4; TRBD1 matches at 9 bases. The ends lost 1 base at V and 6 bases at J; junction bases unmatched: 12. This CDR3 has 18 residues. Per the germline V gene, CDR1 is MGHRA and CDR2 is YSYEKL. The CDR3 here is CASSQVVKDRGIDEKLFF. The CDR3 nucleotides read TGCGCCAGCAGCCAAGTGGTTAAGGACAGGGGTATCGATGAAAAACTGTTTTTT.

This chain uses TRBV28 with TRBJ2-4; TRBD1 matches 7 bases. CDR1 is MDHEN and CDR2 is SYDVKM in the germline V gene. The CDR3 is 12 amino acids. V trimming: 5 bases; J trimming: 7 bases; junction bases outside the gene matches: 2. CDR3 coding DNA: TGTGCCAGCAGTACGACAGGGAACATTCAGTACTTC. Its translation: CASSTTGNIQYF.

The V call is TRBV6-5, the J call TRBJ2-1; tentatively, D is TRBD1 or TRBD2 (5 bases each). Germline V gene lookup returns CDR1 MNHEY and CDR2 SVGAGI. This CDR3 contains 13 residues. Trimming took 6 bases from V and 1 from J, leaving 7 bases between them. The CDR3 region has the DNA TGTGCCAGCAGCGGGGCTTCCTACAATGAGCAGTTCTTC. Its protein is CASSGASYNEQFF.

The chain is built from TRBV10-3 and TRBJ2-7; TRBD2 aligns across 7 bases. The germline V gene has CDR1 ENHRY and CDR2 SYGVKD. V lost 3 bases to trimming and J lost 3 bases; unmatched junction nucleotides: 11. CDR3 size: 16 residues. For the CDR3, the DNA is TGTGCCATCAGTGAATCCCAGGCGGGAGTGGTCTACGAGCAGTACTTC. Protein sequence: CAISESQAGVVYEQYF.

The rearrangement uses TRBV9 and TRBJ2-1; D is perhaps TRBD1 (6 bases). CDR3 length equals 13 residues. Trimming took 3 bases from V and 7 from J, leaving 11 bases between them. Germline V gene data show CDR1 as SGDLS and CDR2 as YYNGEE. The CDR3 nucleotides are TGTGCCAGCAGCGCCCGACAGGTTAATGAGCAGTTCTTC. Its translation is CASSARQVNEQFF. Filled out from reference TRBV9 and TRBJ2-1, the complete variable domain reads DSGVTQTPKHLITATGQRVTLRCSPRSGDLSVYWYQQSLDQGLQFLIQYYNGEERAKGNILERFSAQQFPDLHSELNLSSLELGDSALYFCASSARQVNEQFFGPGTRLTVL.

The rearrangement joins TRBV7-9 to TRBJ2-7; 7 nucleotides agree with TRBD1. Losses at the gene ends were 3 bases for V and 2 bases for J; bases not matched to a gene: 13. CDR3 length: 17 amino acids. Germline V gives CDR1 SEHNR, CDR2 FQNEAQ (reference sequence). CDR3 nucleotide sequence: TGTGCCAGCAGCTTTTATCCCGGGCAGGGGGATCCCTACGAGCAGTACTTC. This sequence encodes CASSFYPGQGDPYEQYF. The full variable domain, its missing parts supplied by reference TRBV7-9 and TRBJ2-7, is DTGVSQNPRHKITKRGQNVTFRCDPISEHNRLYWYRQTLGQGPEFLTYFQNEAQLEKSRLLSDRFSAERPKGSFSTLEIQRTEQGDSAMYLCASSFYPGQGDPYEQYFGPGTRLTVT.

V gene TRBV28 combines with J gene TRBJ2-3; TRBD1 agrees at 12 bases. CDR1 and CDR2 (germline): MDHEN, SYDVKM. The CDR3 covers 17 residues. The V gene end was trimmed by 5 bases and the J gene end by 6 bases; junction bases not matched to a gene: 12. Here the CDR3 reads CASSIFPGQGARDTQYF. DNA of the CDR3: TGTGCCAGCAGTATTTTTCCGGGACAGGGGGCGCGGGATACGCAGTATTTT.

This rearrangement joins TRBV11-2 to TRBJ2-7; D remains unclear. CDR3 length equals 18 residues. Deletions cut 0 bases from V and 2 bases from J, with 20 bases between. Germline assignment: CDR1 SGHAT and CDR2 FQNNGV. This CDR3 is CASSLDGGTVIGTYEQYF. CDR3 in DNA: TGTGCCAGCAGCTTAGATGGTGGCACCGTAATTGGGACCTACGAGCAGTACTTC.

The gene calls are TRBV27 and TRBJ2-1; 8 nucleotides agree with TRBD2. Germline V gene data show CDR1 as MNHEY and CDR2 as SMNVEV (reference sequence). This CDR3 is 16 amino acids long. The junction had 12 bases not matched to a gene; V was cut back by 4 bases and J by 7 bases. The CDR3 sequence: CASSSLSSGRFNEQFF. In DNA, the CDR3 is TGTGCCAGCAGTTCCCTAAGCAGCGGGAGATTTAATGAGCAGTTCTTC.

This chain connects TRBV9 to TRBJ1-5; no firm D call. Per germline, CDR1 SGDLS and CDR2 YYNGEE. The CDR3 has 14 amino acids. V was cut by 3 bases and J by 2 bases, with 9 bases left in between. The DNA for the CDR3 is TGTGCCAGCAGCGCCGGCTATGGCAATCAGCCCCAGCATTTT. It specifies CASSAGYGNQPQHF. The whole variable domain, remainder taken from reference TRBV9 and TRBJ1-5, is DSGVTQTPKHLITATGQRVTLRCSPRSGDLSVYWYQQSLDQGLQFLIQYYNGEERAKGNILERFSAQQFPDLHSELNLSSLELGDSALYFCASSAGYGNQPQHFGDGTRLSIL.

The table lists this clone with a count of one. This chain uses TRBV11-2 with TRBJ2-1; either TRBD1 or TRBD2 may fit D (5 bases each). V lost 3 bases and J lost 3, with 6 bases in between. The CDR3 spans 13 residues. Looked up from germline, CDR1 is SGHAT and CDR2 is FQNNGV. CDR3: CASSFGGYNEQFF. The DNA of the CDR3 is TGTGCCAGCAGCTTTGGGGGCTACAATGAGCAGTTCTTC.

J is TRBJ2-2 and V is TRBV27; 8 bases match TRBD2. Per germline, CDR1 MNHEY and CDR2 SMNVEV (reference sequence). The trim removed 0 bases at V and 7 bases at J, leaving 4 bases unmatched. The CDR3 contains 15 residues. The CDR3 bases are TGTGCCAGCAGTTTATCCATTCGGGGGGGCGGGGAGCTGTTTTTT. The encoded protein is CASSLSIRGGGELFF.

The gene calls are TRBV2 and TRBJ2-7; D is ambiguous. The CDR3 consists of 14 residues. Between the trimmed V and J ends, which lost 4 bases and 0 bases, there was a span of 10 bases. Germline CDR1 SNHLY, CDR2 FYNNEI. The CDR3 sequence is CASSGKPSSYEQYF. The CDR3 nucleotides read TGTGCCAGCAGTGGAAAGCCGAGCTCCTACGAGCAGTACTTC.

The chain recombines TRBV27 with TRBJ2-7, with 7 positions matching TRBD1. The V and J ends lost 5 bases and 7 bases, in that order; junction bases with no gene match: 8. The CDR3 has 13 amino acids. Germline V lookup: CDR1 MNHEY, CDR2 SMNVEV (reference sequence). CDR3 nucleotide sequence: TGTGCCAGCAGTGTATTAACAGGGGAAGAGCAGTACTTC. Amino acid sequence: CASSVLTGEEQYF.

The chain recombines TRBV7-9 with TRBJ2-7; 10 nucleotides agree with TRBD1. The germline gives CDR1 SEHNR, CDR2 FQNEAQ (reference sequence). Unmatched junction bases numbered 10, after V lost 5 bases and J lost 6 bases. The CDR3 runs to 15 residues. This CDR3 is CASSEKSRDRGEQYF. As DNA, the CDR3 is TGTGCCAGCAGCGAAAAGTCCCGGGACAGGGGCGAGCAGTACTTC. The entire variable domain, with the rest obtained from reference TRBV7-9 and TRBJ2-7, is as follows: DTGVSQNPRHKITKRGQNVTFRCDPISEHNRLYWYRQTLGQGPEFLTYFQNEAQLEKSRLLSDRFSAERPKGSFSTLEIQRTEQGDSAMYLCASSEKSRDRGEQYFGPGTRLTVT.

This clone was detected only once. The chain links TRBV5-4 to TRBJ2-7, with TRBD2 identical over 10 bases. V lost 4 bases and J lost 2; bases outside the gene matches: 9. This CDR3 is 16 amino acids long. The germline gives CDR1 SGHNT, CDR2 YYREEE (reference sequence). CDR3 in amino acids: CASSPTSGPPTYEQYF. For the CDR3, the DNA is TGTGCCAGCAGCCCGACTAGCGGGCCTCCGACCTACGAGCAGTACTTC.

The V call is TRBV15, the J call TRBJ2-7; D gene uncertain. The V and J ends lost 0 bases and 5 bases respectively, with 8 bases between them. The CDR3 totals 13 residues. Germline-derived CDR1 and CDR2 are LNHNV and YYDKDF (reference sequence). The CDR3 DNA follows: TGTGCCACCAGCAGAGAAAGGGTTAACGAGCAGTACTTC. It yields the protein CATSRERVNEQYF.

The DNA of the CDR3 is TGTGCCAGCAGCCCAATAGCGGGATACACCGGGGAGCTGTTTTTT. It codes for CASSPIAGYTGELFF. This chain connects TRBV4-2 to TRBJ2-2; 8 positions agree with TRBD2. V shed 4 bases and J 3 bases; nucleotides not matched to a gene: 4. This CDR3 has 15 amino acids. Germline CDR1 and CDR2: LGHNA and YNFKEQ.

As regards this clone: The germline gene is not matched at one end of the junction; a read error may be the cause. The chain uses TRBV11-3 and TRBJ2-2, with 10 bases identical to TRBD2. This CDR3 is 17 amino acids long. CDR1 and CDR2 (germline): SGHNT, YENEEA. The CDR3 nucleotides read TGTGCCAGCAGCTTAGATCCGGGACTAGCGAATACCGGGGAGCTGTTTTTT. Amino acids: CASSLDPGLANTGELFF.

V and J are TRBV6-1 and TRBJ2-1, with D perhaps assigned TRBD1 or TRBD2 (6 bases each). The ends were cut back, 1 base at V and 3 bases at J, with 19 bases in the middle. Germline CDR1 and CDR2: MNHNS and SASEGT. This CDR3 is 18 amino acids long. DNA for the CDR3: TGTGCCAGCAGTGAAGAGGGGGGACGGGTGATTATCTACAATGAGCAGTTCTTC. It is translated as CASSEEGGRVIIYNEQFF.

V usage is TRBV28 and J usage is TRBJ2-7, with 9 bases matching TRBD1. Germline V gives CDR1 MDHEN, CDR2 SYDVKM. This CDR3 has 15 residues. V dropped 4 bases and J dropped 2; count of bases not matched to a gene: 6. The CDR3 loop reads CASSSRDREPYEQYF. CDR3 in DNA: TGTGCCAGCAGTTCCCGGGACAGGGAGCCCTACGAGCAGTACTTC.

Of note for this clone: This sample includes further DNA sequences coding for the same CDR3. The V call is TRBV5-4, the J call TRBJ2-7, with D possibly matching TRBD1 (6 bases). V was clipped by 0 bases and J by 4 bases, with 11 bases between them. Germline V gene sequence: CDR1 SGHNT, CDR2 YYREEE (reference sequence). This CDR3 has 14 residues. The CDR3 DNA follows: TGTGCCAGCAGCTTGGGCAGGGGACCATACGAGCAGTACTTC. It codes for CASSLGRGPYEQYF.

This clone was detected a few times. The CDR3 is CASSIGDTNSNQPQHF. The CDR3 nucleotides are TGTGCCAGTAGTATAGGGGACACCAATAGCAATCAGCCCCAGCATTTT. J is TRBJ1-5 and V is TRBV19; perhaps TRBD1 as D (6 bases). Germline CDR1 LNHDA, CDR2 SQIVND (reference sequence). The V end was cut by 1 base, the J end by 0 bases, with 10 bases between. The CDR3 spans 16 residues.

This rearrangement joins TRBV27 to TRBJ1-1; the D gene is possibly TRBD1 (5 bases). In germline, CDR1 is MNHEY, CDR2 SMNVEV (reference sequence). This CDR3 spans 15 amino acids. Trimming stripped 5 bases from V and 4 bases from J, with 17 bases between. CDR3 sequence (DNA): TGTGCCAGCAGTCGACGGGACGGAGTTCTCACTGAAGCTTTCTTT. It yields the protein CASSRRDGVLTEAFF.

The CDR3 DNA is TGTGCCAGCAGCTGGTGGGACAGCAGACCGGGGGAGCAGTACTTC. Protein sequence: CASSWWDSRPGEQYF. V gene TRBV7-9 combines with J gene TRBJ2-7; 7 bases are a match to TRBD1. CDR3 length: 15 amino acids. J lost 7 bases, V lost 4 bases, and 13 bases had no gene match. Germline loops: CDR1 SEHNR, CDR2 FQNEAQ (reference sequence).